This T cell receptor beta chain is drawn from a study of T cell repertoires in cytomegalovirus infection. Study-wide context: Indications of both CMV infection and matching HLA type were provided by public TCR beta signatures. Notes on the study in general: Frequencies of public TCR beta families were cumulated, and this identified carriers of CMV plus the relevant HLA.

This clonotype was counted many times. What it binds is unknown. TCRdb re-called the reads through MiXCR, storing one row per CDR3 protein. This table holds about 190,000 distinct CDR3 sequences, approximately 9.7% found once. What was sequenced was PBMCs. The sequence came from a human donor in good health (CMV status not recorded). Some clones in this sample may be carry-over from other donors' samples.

DNA for the CDR3: TGCAGCGTTGATCCACAGGGGAGTGAAGCTTTCTTT. Encoded protein: CSVDPQGSEAFF. The V gene is TRBV29-1, the J gene TRBJ1-1, with TRBD1 matching over 7 bases. In germline, CDR1 is SQVTM, CDR2 ANQGSEA. There are 12 residues in the CDR3. The J segment lost 7 bases and the V segment lost 3 bases, leaving 5 bases of the junction unmatched.